This TCR beta chain derives from a study of T cell responses to AZD1222 COVID-19 vaccine. The assay was immunoSEQ multiplex PCR, and TCRdb's table has in-frame clones only and misses some. This table holds 200,000 or so clones, around 93% found once. The CDR3 has 17 amino acids. Germline CDR1 MDHEN, CDR2 SYDVKM. Trimming stripped 9 bases from V and 2 bases from J, with 23 bases between. Sequenced material: peripheral blood, taken on day 0 of MenACWY control vaccination. The V gene is TRBV28, the J gene TRBJ1-5; D perhaps matches TRBD1 (5 bases). The receptor's source is an adult in good health. The DNA of the CDR3 is TGTGCCAGTGACGGAGAGGGGTACCGGGGCGGCAATCAGCCCCAGCATTTT. Amino acids: CASDGEGYRGGNQPQHF.